These T cell receptor beta chains were read from a single sample in a study of T cells in Graves' hyperthyroidism and ophthalmopathy. TCRdb reprocessed the multiplex PCR reads with MiXCR, giving one entry per CDR3 protein. The sample lists about 580,000 distinct CDR3 sequences, about 14% seen once, with roughly 6.2% in the top ten. The material sequenced was blood. Receptors were obtained from a woman between 25 and 40 years old with Graves' hyperthyroidism that later progressed to Graves' ophthalmopathy. The CDR3 runs from the conserved cysteine through the conserved F or W. A D gene is named only where the DNA matches it firmly. Size is stated for part of the rows, as once, few or many counts, or as a class when the clone is expanded.

d_gene	v_gene	j_gene	abundance	CDR3aa	CDR3nt
-	TRBV11-2	TRBJ2-7	few	CASSPLREGEQYF	TGTGCCAGCAGCCCCTTGCGAGAAGGCGAGCAGTACTTC
-	TRBV9	TRBJ2-1	many	CASSVGSGSYNEQFF	TGTGCCAGCAGCGTGGGTAGCGGATCCTACAATGAGCAGTTCTTC
TRBD1	TRBV2	TRBJ2-7	many	CASESPTGIHEQYF	TGTGCCAGCGAGAGCCCGACAGGGATCCACGAGCAGTACTTC
-	TRBV19	TRBJ2-3	-	CASSTPGKGTDTQYF	TGTGCCAGTAGTACACCGGGCAAGGGGACAGATACGCAGTATTTT
-	TRBV9	TRBJ2-5	many	CASSVADGWETQYF	TGTGCCAGCAGCGTAGCTGATGGTTGGGAGACCCAGTACTTC
-	TRBV7-2	TRBJ1-4	many	CASSLAPTNEKLFF	TGTGCCAGCAGCTTAGCCCCAACTAATGAAAAACTGTTTTTT
TRBD2	TRBV19	TRBJ2-3	many	CASIRREGGTDTQYF	TGTGCCAGTATAAGAAGGGAGGGAGGCACAGATACGCAGTATTTT
-	TRBV4-3	TRBJ2-3	many	CASSQDQGTDTQYF	TGCGCCAGCAGCCAAGATCAGGGGACAGATACGCAGTATTTT
-	TRBV11-3	TRBJ1-4	many	CASSLGQGREKLFF	TGTGCCAGCAGCTTAGGCCAGGGGCGCGAAAAACTGTTTTTT
TRBD2	TRBV3-1	TRBJ2-7	-	CASSQGSSGSLGEQYF	TGTGCCAGCAGCCAGGGAAGCAGCGGGAGTTTGGGTGAGCAGTACTTC
TRBD1	TRBV11-2	TRBJ2-5	many	CASSVTGLGETQYF	TGTGCCAGCAGCGTGACAGGGCTGGGGGAGACCCAGTACTTC
-	TRBV7-2	TRBJ2-7	many	CASSLDGRSIHEQYF	TGTGCCAGCAGCTTAGATGGGAGGTCAATCCACGAGCAGTACTTC
-	TRBV11-2	TRBJ2-3	many	CASSLERLADTQYF	TGTGCCAGCAGCTTAGAGCGTCTCGCAGATACGCAGTATTTT
TRBD2	TRBV20-1	TRBJ2-5	-	CSAPPPGLAAETQYF	TGCAGTGCGCCTCCCCCGGGACTAGCGGCCGAGACCCAGTACTTC
-	TRBV13	TRBJ2-1	few	CASRQGPTEQFF	TGTGCCAGCCGTCAGGGGCCGACTGAGCAGTTCTTC
TRBD2	TRBV29-1	TRBJ2-7	many	CSVDLAGGYEQYF	TGCAGCGTTGACCTAGCGGGAGGCTACGAGCAGTACTTC
-	TRBV28	TRBJ1-2	many	CASSLGKSNYGYTF	TGTGCCAGCAGTTTAGGCAAATCTAACTATGGCTACACCTTC
TRBD2	TRBV12-3/TRBV12-4	TRBJ2-5	-	CASSSFGLAGGETQYF	TGTGCCAGCAGTTCGTTCGGACTAGCGGGAGGGGAGACCCAGTACTTC
-	TRBV12-3/TRBV12-4	TRBJ2-7	many	CASSQTGGDYEQYF	TGTGCCAGCAGCCAAACAGGGGGGGACTACGAGCAGTACTTC
-	TRBV12-3/TRBV12-4	TRBJ2-7	many	CASSREGLHEQYF	TGTGCCAGCAGTCGAGAGGGTCTCCACGAGCAGTACTTC
-	TRBV18	TRBJ2-2	few	CASSPSVANTGELFF	TGTGCCAGCTCACCCTCAGTGGCAAACACCGGGGAGCTGTTTTTT
TRBD2	TRBV7-3	TRBJ2-1	many	CASSPEGLAEQFF	TGTGCCAGCAGCCCAGAGGGACTAGCGGAGCAGTTCTTC
-	TRBV20-1	TRBJ2-7	many	CSAWQGLTYEQYF	TGCAGTGCATGGCAGGGCCTGACCTACGAGCAGTACTTC
-	TRBV3-1	TRBJ1-2	-	CASSLRSARGYTF	TGTGCCAGCAGCCTCCGTTCTGCGCGGGGCTACACCTTC
-	TRBV9	TRBJ2-2	-	CASSVDPGTSTGELFF	TGTGCCAGCAGCGTAGACCCCGGGACGAGCACCGGGGAGCTGTTTTTT
-	TRBV6-1	TRBJ2-7	few	CASRGPGHGSYEQYF	TGTGCCAGCAGGGGGCCGGGACATGGTTCCTACGAGCAGTACTTC
-	TRBV11-2	TRBJ1-1	many	CASSLDKQGWSTEAFF	TGTGCCAGCAGCTTAGATAAGCAGGGGTGGAGCACTGAAGCTTTCTTT
-	TRBV7-9	TRBJ2-7	-	CASSSKAGLEQYF	TGTGCCAGCAGCTCAAAGGCGGGGCTCGAGCAGTACTTC
-	TRBV6-1	TRBJ2-5	many	CASSHLPAGQETQYF	TGTGCCAGCAGCCACTTACCAGCTGGGCAAGAGACCCAGTACTTC
TRBD2	TRBV6-1	TRBJ2-1	many	CASSPLLPGLAGPSSYNEQFF	TGTGCCAGCAGTCCCCTTCTCCCGGGACTAGCGGGCCCGAGCTCCTACAATGAGCAGTTCTTC
TRBD1	TRBV10-3	TRBJ1-1	many	CAISGTGGAGTEAFF	TGTGCCATCAGTGGGACAGGCGGGGCGGGCACTGAAGCTTTCTTT
TRBD2	TRBV24-1	TRBJ2-5	many	CATHGRPGETQYF	TGTGCCACCCACGGGAGGCCGGGGGAGACCCAGTACTTC
-	TRBV10-3	TRBJ2-1	many	CAISESSGLVYNEQFF	TGTGCCATCAGTGAGTCCTCCGGGCTAGTCTACAATGAGCAGTTCTTC
-	TRBV2	TRBJ2-2	many	CASRWTQNTGELFF	TGTGCCAGCAGATGGACACAGAACACCGGGGAGCTGTTTTTT
-	TRBV9	TRBJ1-2	-	CTSSVDTGRYGYTF	TGTACCAGCAGCGTAGATACGGGGCGATATGGCTACACCTTC
TRBD1	TRBV29-1	TRBJ2-7	few	CSVEVSRGQGYEQYF	TGCAGCGTTGAAGTTTCCCGGGGACAGGGCTACGAGCAGTACTTC
TRBD1	TRBV12-3/TRBV12-4	TRBJ2-5	-	CASSETGERETQYF	TGTGCCAGCAGTGAGACAGGGGAGAGGGAGACCCAGTACTTC
-	TRBV25-1	TRBJ1-1	-	CASRNRVTEAFF	TGTGCCAGCAGGAACAGGGTTACTGAAGCTTTCTTT
-	TRBV27	TRBJ1-2	many	CASSFSGPATNYGYTF	TGTGCCAGCAGTTTCTCCGGCCCGGCCACTAACTATGGCTACACCTTC
TRBD1	TRBV3-1	TRBJ2-5	-	CAISRGPETQYF	TGTGCCATATCGAGGGGGCCGGAGACCCAGTACTTC
-	TRBV6-9	TRBJ2-7	many	CASSYNWGTRETAQYF	TGTGCCAGCAGTTACAATTGGGGGACCAGGGAGACGGCGCAGTACTTC
TRBD2	TRBV5-1	TRBJ2-1	few	CASTLRESGNEQFF	TGCGCCAGCACTTTGCGGGAGTCTGGGAATGAGCAGTTCTTC
-	TRBV5-4	TRBJ2-3	-	CASSLDMAPTDTQYF	TGTGCCAGCAGCTTGGATATGGCTCCCACAGATACGCAGTATTTT
TRBD1	TRBV3-1	TRBJ2-7	few	CASSQDRDRGTREQYF	TGTGCCAGCAGCCAAGATCGGGACAGGGGAACTCGCGAGCAGTACTTC